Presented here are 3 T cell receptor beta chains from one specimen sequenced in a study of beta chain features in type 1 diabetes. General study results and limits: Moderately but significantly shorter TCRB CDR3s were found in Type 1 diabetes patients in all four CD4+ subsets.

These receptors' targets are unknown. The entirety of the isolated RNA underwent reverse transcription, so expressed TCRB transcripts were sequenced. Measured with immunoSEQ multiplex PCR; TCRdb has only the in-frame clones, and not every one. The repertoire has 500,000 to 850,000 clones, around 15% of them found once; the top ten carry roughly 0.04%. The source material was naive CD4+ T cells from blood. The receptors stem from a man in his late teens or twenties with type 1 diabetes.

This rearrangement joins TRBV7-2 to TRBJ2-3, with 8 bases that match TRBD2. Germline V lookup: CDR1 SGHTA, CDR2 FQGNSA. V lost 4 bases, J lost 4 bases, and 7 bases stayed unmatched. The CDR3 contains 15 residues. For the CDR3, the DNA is TGTGCCAGCAGCTCAAGACTAGCGTGGCCAGATACGCAGTATTTT. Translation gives CASSSRLAWPDTQYF.

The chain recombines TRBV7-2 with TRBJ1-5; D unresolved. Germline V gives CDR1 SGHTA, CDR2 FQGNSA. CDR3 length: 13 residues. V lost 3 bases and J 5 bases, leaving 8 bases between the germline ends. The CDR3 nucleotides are TGTGCCAGCAGCTTCGGGGAACATCAGCCCCAGCATTTT. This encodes CASSFGEHQPQHF.

The CDR3 here is CASSEWTRSGAAEAFF. The CDR3 DNA sequence: TGTGCCAGCAGTGAATGGACGCGGTCAGGAGCGGCTGAAGCTTTCTTT. This rearrangement joins TRBV25-1 to TRBJ1-1; no definite D call. Germline V gene sequence: CDR1 MGHDK, CDR2 SYGVNS. Trimming took off 1 base at V and 6 bases at J, with 18 bases between the two ends. This CDR3 has 16 amino acids. Full variable domain (outside the CDR3, taken from reference TRBV25-1 and TRBJ1-1): EADIYQTPRYLVIGTGKKITLECSQTMGHDKMYWYQQDPGMELHLIHYSYGVNSTEKGDLSSESTVSRIRTEHFPLTLESARPSHTSQYLCASSEWTRSGAAEAFFGQGTRLTVV.